Shown below are 18 T cell receptor beta chains from a single sample sequenced in a study of T cell changes during pregnancy in multiple sclerosis. Profiled with immunoSEQ multiplex PCR; TCRdb holds only in-frame clones, not every one. The table includes tens of thousands of clones, roughly nine tenths detected once. The sequences come from peripheral blood, collected in the third trimester of pregnancy. All receptors derive from a female donor with multiple sclerosis, enrolled in a pregnancy study.

This chain links TRBV30 with TRBJ1-2, with a weak D call TRBD1 (5 bases). Germline values: CDR1 GTSNPN, CDR2 SVGIG (reference sequence). V lost 4 bases, J lost 1 base, and 10 bases lay in between. The CDR3 runs 13 residues. This CDR3 reads CAWKGISNYGYTF. CDR3 nucleotide sequence: TGTGCCTGGAAGGGGATAAGTAACTATGGCTACACCTTC.

The DNA for the CDR3 is TGTGCCAGCAGCTTAGCTTCAGGGGGCACAGATACGCAGTATTTT. Residues: CASSLASGGTDTQYF. The chain has TRBV7-2 and TRBJ2-3, with a tentative D call TRBD1 (6 bases). V was clipped by 0 bases and J by 1 base, with 8 bases between them. Germline V gene data show CDR1 as SGHTA and CDR2 as FQGNSA. CDR3 size: 15 residues.

The CDR3 loop reads CASSIRGSPVGELFF. CDR3 DNA: TGTGCCAGTAGTATAAGAGGGAGCCCGGTCGGGGAGCTGTTTTTT. V usage is TRBV19 and J usage is TRBJ2-2; tentatively, D is TRBD2 (5 bases). The CDR3 is 15 amino acids. The V gene's germline CDR1 is LNHDA and CDR2 SQIVND (reference sequence). Trimming left V 2 bases short and J 7 bases short, with 14 bases between. Full variable domain (outside the CDR3, taken from reference TRBV19 and TRBJ2-2): DGGITQSPKYLFRKEGQNVTLSCEQNLNHDAMYWYRQDPGQGLRLIYYSQIVNDFQKGDIAEGYSVSREKKESFPLTVTSAQKNPTAFYLCASSIRGSPVGELFFGEGSRLTVL.

In DNA, the CDR3 is TGCGCCAGCAGCCGGGGACAGAGCTCCTACGAGCAGTACTTC. Its protein is CASSRGQSSYEQYF. The gene calls are TRBV5-1 and TRBJ2-7; 7 bases are a match to TRBD1. Trimming at V came to 4 bases and at J to 0 bases, leaving 4 bases not matched to a gene. The V gene's germline CDR1 is SGHRS and CDR2 YFSETQ. This CDR3 region has 14 residues.

The rearrangement links TRBV5-6 to TRBJ2-7, with 7 bases fitting TRBD2. This CDR3 region has 17 residues. Germline V gene data show CDR1 as SGHDT and CDR2 as YYEEEE. J gave up 0 bases and V 4 bases, and 13 bases lay outside the gene matches. The CDR3 nucleotides read TGTGCCAGCAGCGGCAGAGGGCTAGCGGCCTACTCCTACGAGCAGTACTTC. Amino acids: CASSGRGLAAYSYEQYF. The variable domain in full, completed from reference TRBV5-6 and TRBJ2-7, reads DAGVTQSPTHLIKTRGQQVTLRCSPKSGHDTVSWYQQALGQGPQFIFQYYEEEERQRGNFPDRFSGHQFPNYSSELNVNALLLGDSALYLCASSGRGLAAYSYEQYFGPGTRLTVT.

The chain joins TRBV5-6 to TRBJ1-1, with D possibly being TRBD1 (5 bases). The CDR3 runs 17 residues. V was pared by 0 bases and J by 3 bases, with 18 bases between. Germline V gives CDR1 SGHDT, CDR2 YYEEEE. The CDR3 spells CASSLGQFDSLDTEAFF. The CDR3 bases are TGTGCCAGCAGCTTGGGACAGTTCGACAGTTTAGACACTGAAGCTTTCTTT.

On this clone itself: At the DNA level, this CDR3 is encoded by other sequences in the same sample as well. The genes are TRBV7-2 and TRBJ2-7; TRBD2 matches at 12 bases. V was pared by 5 bases and J by 4 bases, with 3 bases of the junction left unmatched. CDR1 is SGHTA, CDR2 FQGNSA, per germline. The CDR3 contains 14 residues. Written as DNA, the CDR3 is TGTGCCAGCAGCCGGACTAGCGGGACTTACGAGCAGTACTTC. It specifies CASSRTSGTYEQYF.

V and J are TRBV2 and TRBJ2-3, with TRBD1 identical over 10 bases. This CDR3 has 14 residues. The V segment lost 4 bases and the J segment 3 bases; nucleotides outside the gene matches: 1. Germline V gives CDR1 SNHLY, CDR2 FYNNEI. CDR3 loop: CASSVGQGTDTQYF. For the CDR3, the DNA is TGTGCCAGCAGTGTGGGACAGGGGACAGATACGCAGTATTTT.

The rearrangement joins TRBV7-9 to TRBJ1-4; TRBD1 agrees at 12 bases. Trimming at V came to 5 bases and at J to 7 bases, leaving 8 bases not matched to a gene. Germline values: CDR1 SEHNR, CDR2 FQNEAQ (reference sequence). The CDR3 totals 16 residues. CDR3: CASSPGTGGRAEKLFF. CDR3 DNA sequence: TGTGCCAGCAGCCCCGGGACAGGGGGCAGGGCTGAAAAACTGTTTTTT.

The chain couples TRBV11-3 to TRBJ2-5; D might be TRBD1 (6 bases). CDR1 is SGHNT, CDR2 YENEEA, per germline. This CDR3 has 15 residues. The V end lost 5 bases, the J end lost 1 base, and 14 bases lay between the germline ends. The CDR3 DNA follows: TGTGCCAGCAGCCCCACCAGGGGTGGCCAAGAGACCCAGTACTTC. It is translated as CASSPTRGGQETQYF.

The chain carries TRBV29-1 and TRBJ2-7; 7 bases line up with TRBD2. Germline V CDR1 and CDR2: SQVTM, ANQGSEA. J gave up 6 bases and V 4 bases, and 6 bases lay outside the gene matches. The CDR3 has 12 residues. CDR3 in DNA: TGCAGCGTTGGGGGCGGGAGTGTCGAGCAGTACTTC. Its translation: CSVGGGSVEQYF.

The chain has TRBV7-8 and TRBJ2-3; D gene uncertain. V lost 1 base, J lost 2 bases, and 10 bases lay in between. The germline gives CDR1 SGHVS, CDR2 FQNEAQ. CDR3 length equals 15 residues. CDR3 sequence reads: CASSLGRSTTDTQYF. The CDR3 bases are TGTGCCAGCAGCTTAGGTCGGAGCACCACAGATACGCAGTATTTT.

CDR3 bases: TGTGCCAGCAGTGAATCCCGGGGCGAGCAGTACTTC. It codes for CASSESRGEQYF. V usage is TRBV25-1 and J usage is TRBJ2-7, with D maybe TRBD2 (5 bases). Germline CDR1 reads MGHDK; CDR2 reads SYGVNS. Trimming removed 1 base at V and 6 bases at J, with 7 bases between. This CDR3 comprises 12 residues.

The V call is TRBV6-5, the J call TRBJ2-7, with D maybe TRBD1 (6 bases). Trimming removed 5 bases from V and 2 bases from J, with 7 bases in between. The CDR3 sequence is 12 residues long. In germline, CDR1 is MNHEY, CDR2 SVGAGI. The CDR3 is CASSQGPYEQYF. The DNA for the CDR3 is TGTGCCAGCAGTCAGGGGCCCTACGAGCAGTACTTC.

This clone was detected once. The chain combines TRBV7-9 with TRBJ2-7; D not certain. V lost 1 base and J lost 1, with 14 bases in between. Per germline, CDR1 SEHNR and CDR2 FQNEAQ (reference sequence). The CDR3 is made up of 16 amino acids. The CDR3 region has the DNA TGTGCCAGCAGCTTAGAGCCCCGACTCCCTTCCTACGAGCAGTACTTC. This gives the protein CASSLEPRLPSYEQYF.

The chain has TRBV13 and TRBJ2-2; 7 bases fit TRBD1. Germline CDR1 and CDR2: PRHDT and FYEKMQ (reference sequence). The CDR3 is made up of 19 amino acids. The J segment lost 0 bases and the V segment lost 1 base, leaving 11 bases of the junction unmatched. CDR3 bases: TGTGCCAGCAGCTTAGTACCACCGACAACAGGGGCGAACACCGGGGAGCTGTTTTTT. Translated, it gives CASSLVPPTTGANTGELFF.

This rearrangement joins TRBV4-1 to TRBJ1-2; perhaps TRBD1 as D (5 bases). Germline CDR1 reads MGHRA; CDR2 reads YSYEKL. V was pared by 0 bases and J by 3 bases, with 11 bases between. The CDR3 consists of 15 residues. Here the CDR3 reads CASSQDYGGDYGYTF. In DNA form, the CDR3 reads TGCGCCAGCAGCCAAGATTATGGAGGGGACTATGGCTACACCTTC.

This chain connects TRBV4-1 to TRBJ2-1; 7 bases are shared with TRBD1. This CDR3 is 13 amino acids long. The V and J ends lost 3 bases and 7 bases, in that order; junction bases with no gene match: 3. Germline V gene lookup returns CDR1 MGHRA and CDR2 YSYEKL. CDR3 sequence: CASSHAQGNEQFF. The CDR3 DNA follows: TGCGCCAGCAGCCACGCACAGGGGAATGAGCAGTTCTTC.